The sequence of this T cell receptor (beta chain) was determined in a study of CD8 T cells in Susac syndrome. Roughly 0.45 to 1 ug RNA was reverse transcribed with random hexamers. TCRdb called the immunoSEQ multiplex PCR reads again in MiXCR, with one record for every CDR3 protein. The table lists under 350,000 distinct CDR3 sequences, roughly 94% of them singletons. Unmatched junction bases numbered 7, after V lost 4 bases and J lost 8 bases. This CDR3 spans 13 amino acids. Germline values: CDR1 LGHDT, CDR2 YNNKEL (reference sequence). The sequence came from a human donor with multiple sclerosis. V and J are TRBV3-1 and TRBJ1-2; 7 positions match TRBD1. The sequenced sample was CD4+ T cells from PBMCs. CDR3 amino acids: CASSPRQGWGYTF. CDR3 in DNA: TGTGCCAGCAGCCCCAGACAGGGATGGGGCTACACCTTC.